Described below is a single TCR beta chain sequence and its context. No antigen is known for it. Sequenced by immunoSEQ multiplex PCR; TCRdb stores in-frame clones only, minus some. The table lists approximately 81,000 clones, just under 95% of them singletons. This sample was included in a study of human versus mouse CDR3 diversity and MHC coevolution. Study summary: Reported immunoSEQ sensitivity was one in 200,000 T cells, with reduced amplification bias.

Trimming cost V 0 bases and J 9 bases, with 12 bases left between them. Germline-derived CDR1 and CDR2 are MGHRA and YSYEKL. The CDR3 length is 13 residues. Study-level findings and limits: Compared with mice, human CDR3s carried more deletions and insertions on average. The lowest clonal inequality scores came from most of the three human donors. Human T cells were selected on over 5 MHC II alleles.

The receptor was derived from a person aged 25 to 69 in good health. The sequencing sample was made of naive CD4+ T cells from blood. The subset is: CD45RO-negative CD62L-positive naive CD4 T cells. The chain employs TRBV4-1 and TRBJ2-7, with D unclear. The CDR3 loop reads CASSQDEERAQYF. The CDR3 nucleotides read TGCGCCAGCAGCCAAGATGAGGAGCGCGCGCAGTACTTC.